A selection of T cell receptor beta chains follows, all from one sample in a study of T-cell memory formation after mild COVID-19. TCRdb re-derived calls from the 5' RACE reads in MiXCR, one entry per CDR3 protein. The data contain more than 350,000 distinct CDR3 sequences, approximately 15% of them singletons. Sample: PBMCs or a T cell subset sorted from them (not recorded which). The receptors stem from a man between 18 and 35 years old who had mild COVID-19 (a few samples of this study predate the infection). Cell type and time point are not known. CDR3s include the opening cysteine and the closing phenylalanine or tryptophan. A D gene is named only where the DNA matches it firmly.

>TRBD2|TRBJ2-5|TRBV29-1
CSVPGLAGGGETQYF
>.|TRBJ2-2|TRBV12-3/TRBV12-4
CASSFLRGRVTGELFF
>.|TRBJ1-5|TRBV6-6
CASTNRYSNQPQHF
>.|TRBJ1-1|TRBV29-1
CSVVGTLNTEAFF
>.|TRBJ2-2|TRBV7-8
CASSLDAGASNTGELFF
>.|TRBJ2-2|TRBV7-9
CASSLRGKNTGELFF
>.|TRBJ2-5|TRBV12-3/TRBV12-4
CASSLAEEGETQYF
>TRBD2|TRBJ2-3|TRBV9
CASSVARGGLDTQYF
>TRBD2|TRBJ2-1|TRBV7-6
CAPPPLAGAHSYNEQFF
>.|TRBJ2-5|TRBV18
CASSRTFREAFQETQYF
>TRBD2|TRBJ2-3|TRBV9
CASSVALSGVGADTQYF
>.|TRBJ2-1|TRBV4-3
CASSLSGYGSYNEQFF
>TRBD2|TRBJ2-1|TRBV12-3/TRBV12-4
CASTRGDEQFF
>.|TRBJ1-1|TRBV3-2
CASSQVIGKAFF
>TRBD1|TRBJ2-5|TRBV20-1
CSARDLLDRGRFHETQYF
>TRBD1|TRBJ1-1|TRBV4-3
CASSQGQSTEAFF
>TRBD1|TRBJ1-2|TRBV7-2
CASKGQSYTF
>.|TRBJ2-7|TRBV27
CASSLVSQSAQYF
>TRBD2|TRBJ2-3|TRBV10-3
CAISESGGGFTDTQYF
>.|TRBJ2-3|TRBV5-1
CASSLGPNLDTQYF
>TRBD2|TRBJ2-5|TRBV7-3
CASSPGGTSGETQYF
>.|TRBJ2-3|TRBV12-3/TRBV12-4
CASSLDPGVNTDTQYF
>TRBD1|TRBJ1-5|TRBV4-3
CASSQDGQGGQPQHF
>TRBD1|TRBJ1-1|TRBV5-1
CASRPGQTPEAFF
>.|TRBJ1-2|TRBV12-3/TRBV12-4
CASSPGRFYGYTF
>TRBD1|TRBJ1-2|TRBV7-2
CASRPGTGIYGYTF
>.|TRBJ2-2|TRBV24-1
CATSDFRSYTGELFF